One and the same sample provided the 30 T cell receptor beta chains below, sequenced in a study of shared T cell receptors in the human thymus. Repertoires were generated with immunoSEQ multiplex PCR, while TCRdb's copy carries only in-frame clones and drops some. The repertoire has some 700,000 clones, approximately 85% of them found once; the top ten carry around 0.0099%. A further study also used this sample, focusing on human thymus T cells.

The specimen sequenced was thymocytes. Every receptor here comes from a girl less than two years old with a congenital heart defect.

This rearrangement joins TRBV5-1 to TRBJ2-2; a possible D gene is TRBD1 (6 bases). Germline-derived CDR1 and CDR2 are SGHRS and YFSETQ. This CDR3 is 16 amino acids long. Trimming took 4 bases from V and 1 from J, leaving 14 bases between them. The CDR3 region has the DNA TGCGCCAGCAGCGGGCGGACAGAGGGGAACACCGGGGAGCTGTTTTTT. Translating gives CASSGRTEGNTGELFF.

The chain carries TRBV11-2 and TRBJ1-1, with D tentatively TRBD1 (5 bases). CDR3 size: 13 residues. Trimming removed 5 bases from V and 4 bases from J, with 11 bases in between. From germline, CDR1 is SGHAT and CDR2 FQNNGV. The CDR3 nucleotides read TGTGCCAGCAGCCCCGGGGGGATCACTGAAGCTTTCTTT. Its protein is CASSPGGITEAFF.

V gene TRBV4-1 combines with J gene TRBJ2-1, with 9 bases that match TRBD1. Germline assignment: CDR1 MGHRA and CDR2 YSYEKL. The CDR3 runs 13 residues. V gave up 5 bases and J gave up 9 bases; unmatched junction bases: 5. The CDR3 region has the DNA TGCGCCAGCAGCAAACAGGGGGCGGGTGAGCAGTTCTTC. Protein sequence: CASSKQGAGEQFF.

In the case of this clone: Other DNA sequences in the same sample also yield this CDR3. This rearrangement joins TRBV28 to TRBJ1-6; 7 nucleotides agree with TRBD1. Germline V lookup: CDR1 MDHEN, CDR2 SYDVKM. V lost 6 bases to trimming and J lost 6 bases; unmatched junction nucleotides: 8. This CDR3 is built from 15 residues. In nucleotides, the CDR3 is TGTGCCAGCAGAACAGACAGGGCCGTTAATTCACCCCTCCACTTT. Protein: CASRTDRAVNSPLHF.

This chain connects TRBV11-3 to TRBJ1-2; D unresolved. From germline, CDR1 is SGHNT and CDR2 YENEEA. The ends were cut back, 4 bases at V and 6 bases at J, with 15 bases in the middle. CDR3 length: 14 amino acids. The CDR3 protein is CASSSLRGTDGYTF. The CDR3 bases are TGTGCCAGCAGCTCATTGCGGGGTACGGATGGCTACACCTTC.

The V and J genes are TRBV9 and TRBJ2-5; 7 nucleotides match TRBD2. J was trimmed by 2 bases and V by 0 bases; bases with no gene match: 4. The CDR3 has 15 amino acids. Germline assignment: CDR1 SGDLS and CDR2 YYNGEE. The CDR3 DNA sequence: TGTGCCAGCAGCGTAGGCGTGGGGGGGCAAGAGACCCAGTACTTC. Translated: CASSVGVGGQETQYF.

The V call is TRBV7-2, the J call TRBJ2-6; D gene ambiguous. The germline V gene has CDR1 SGHTA and CDR2 FQGNSA. CDR3 length: 18 residues. Trimming took 2 bases from V and 0 from J, leaving 14 bases between them. The CDR3 protein is CASSLWQTHSSGANVLTF. The CDR3, as DNA: TGTGCCAGCAGCTTATGGCAGACTCATAGCTCTGGGGCCAACGTCCTGACTTTC.

The rearrangement links TRBV19 to TRBJ1-1; a possible D gene is TRBD1 (6 bases). In germline, CDR1 is LNHDA, CDR2 SQIVND (reference sequence). V was trimmed by 7 bases and J by 0 bases, leaving 24 bases between them. The CDR3 length is 18 residues. The CDR3 loop is CASNSPRTDSPMNTEAFF. The CDR3 bases are TGTGCCAGTAACAGCCCCCGGACAGACAGCCCAATGAACACTGAAGCTTTCTTT.

The V gene is TRBV7-2, the J gene TRBJ2-2; the match to TRBD2 covers 12 bases. CDR1 and CDR2 from the germline V gene are SGHTA and FQGNSA. CDR3 length: 18 residues. V lost 1 base and J lost 6; bases outside the gene matches: 9. This CDR3 is CASSLGVLAGGPAGELFF. The CDR3 bases are TGTGCCAGCAGCTTAGGAGTTCTAGCGGGGGGGCCGGCCGGGGAGCTGTTTTTT.

This sequence joins TRBV5-1 and TRBJ1-1; TRBD1 might be the D (5 bases). Germline V gene sequence: CDR1 SGHRS, CDR2 YFSETQ. The CDR3 is 15 amino acids. V was shortened by 7 bases and J by 3 bases, with 19 bases between the two germline ends. The CDR3 reads CASGHRQGLDTEAFF. DNA for the CDR3: TGCGCCAGCGGACACAGGCAGGGTTTGGACACTGAAGCTTTCTTT.

This chain links TRBV2 with TRBJ2-6; D is perhaps TRBD2 (7 bases). Germline CDR1 is SNHLY and CDR2 is FYNNEI. V gave up 7 bases and J gave up 2 bases, with 15 bases separating them. The CDR3 contains 16 residues. The chain's CDR3 is CASNQRDKAGANVLTF. The CDR3 DNA is TGTGCCAGCAACCAGCGGGACAAGGCTGGGGCCAACGTCCTGACTTTC.

J is TRBJ2-7 and V is TRBV23-1, with 9 nucleotides matching TRBD1. TRBV23-1 is reported as an ORF; its role is uncertain. The length of the CDR3 is 14 residues. The J segment lost 3 bases and the V segment lost 6 bases, leaving 6 bases of the junction unmatched. Written as DNA, the CDR3 is TGCGCCAGCAGCCGCCGGGACAGGGTCTACGAGCAGTACTTC. Amino acids: CASSRRDRVYEQYF.

The J gene is TRBJ2-1, the V gene TRBV9; D possibly corresponds to TRBD1 (8 bases). V lost 4 bases to trimming and J lost 1 base, with 30 bases between them. The CDR3 is 21 amino acids. CDR1 and CDR2 (germline): SGDLS, YYNGEE. CDR3 loop: CASSPMGGRQGKEWSYNEQFF. In nucleotides, the CDR3 is TGTGCCAGCAGCCCGATGGGCGGGAGACAGGGGAAGGAATGGTCCTACAATGAGCAGTTCTTC.

The chain carries TRBV5-1 and TRBJ1-2, with D possibly TRBD1 on 5 matching bases. CDR1 and CDR2 (germline): SGHRS, YFSETQ. V shed 2 bases and J shed 2 bases, with 13 bases lying between them. The CDR3 runs 15 residues. CDR3 residues: CASSFGGVENYGYTF. In DNA form, the CDR3 reads TGCGCCAGCAGCTTCGGAGGGGTCGAGAACTATGGCTACACCTTC.

The J gene is TRBJ1-4, the V gene TRBV28, with a weak D call TRBD1 (5 bases). In germline, CDR1 is MDHEN, CDR2 SYDVKM. CDR3 size: 13 residues. Trimming stripped 10 bases from V and 14 bases from J, with 23 bases between. The CDR3, as DNA: TGTGCCACCCAAATCCCTCGGCGGGACTATCTGTTTTTT. It specifies CATQIPRRDYLFF.

The V gene is TRBV5-1, the J gene TRBJ2-5; D is unclear. V lost 4 bases to trimming and J lost 5 bases, with 9 bases between them. Germline V gene sequence: CDR1 SGHRS, CDR2 YFSETQ. This CDR3 has 12 amino acids. The CDR3 loop is CASSLLEETQYF. CDR3 DNA: TGCGCCAGCAGCCTCCTCGAGGAGACCCAGTACTTC.

Comments on this clone: Relative to the germline gene, one junction end is altered; a read error may explain this. The CDR3 loop reads CSARNPWSNTF. CDR3 DNA: TGCAGTGCTAGAAATCCCTGGTCAAACACATTC. The J gene is TRBJ1-2, the V gene TRBV20-1; D unresolved. Germline V gives CDR1 DFQATT, CDR2 SNEGSKA (reference sequence). The CDR3 spans 11 residues.

The rearrangement links TRBV5-4 to TRBJ2-5; tentatively, D is TRBD2 (6 bases). This CDR3 contains 17 residues. Germline V lookup: CDR1 SGHNT, CDR2 YYREEE (reference sequence). Trimming shortened V by 1 base and J by 2 bases, and 18 bases separated the two germline ends. In DNA, the CDR3 is TGTGCCAGCAGCTTGTCCGTGGGGGGAATGAAGCAAGAGACCCAGTACTTC. Its translation is CASSLSVGGMKQETQYF. Full variable domain (outside the CDR3, taken from reference TRBV5-4 and TRBJ2-5): ETGVTQSPTHLIKTRGQQVTLRCSSQSGHNTVSWYQQALGQGPQFIFQYYREEENGRGNFPPRFSGLQFPNYSSELNVNALELDDSALYLCASSLSVGGMKQETQYFGPGTRLLVL.

J is TRBJ1-4 and V is TRBV5-1; 7 positions agree with TRBD1. With V trimmed by 10 bases and J by 6 bases, 15 bases remained unmatched. Germline values: CDR1 SGHRS, CDR2 YFSETQ. CDR3 length: 15 amino acids. In DNA form, the CDR3 reads TGCGCCTGCCAGAACCGAGGGGGCAAAGATGAAAAACTGTTTTTT. This gives the protein CACQNRGGKDEKLFF.

The gene calls are TRBV5-1 and TRBJ2-3; a weak D match, TRBD2 (6 bases). Germline assignment: CDR1 SGHRS and CDR2 YFSETQ. V was clipped by 5 bases and J by 7 bases, with 17 bases between them. There are 14 residues in the CDR3. The CDR3 loop reads CASSPTLAWYTQYF. DNA for the CDR3: TGCGCCAGCAGTCCTACACTAGCATGGTATACGCAGTATTTT.

This chain joins TRBV6-5 and TRBJ1-2; TRBD1 agrees at 7 bases. Trimming cost V 6 bases and J 8 bases; bases outside gene matches: 3. CDR1 is MNHEY and CDR2 is SVGAGI in the germline V gene. The CDR3 runs to 11 residues. The CDR3 spells CASRDRRGYTF. CDR3 coding DNA: TGTGCCAGCAGGGACAGGAGAGGCTACACCTTC.

The gene calls are TRBV14 and TRBJ2-5; 9 bases align to TRBD1. The CDR3 runs to 17 residues. Trimming removed 1 base from V and 6 bases from J; junction bases left unmatched: 12. Germline lookup yields CDR1 SGHDN and CDR2 FVKESK. The DNA for the CDR3 is TGTGCCAGCAGCCAAGCTGTTGCGGGACAGGGAAGGAAGACCCAGTACTTC. It translates to CASSQAVAGQGRKTQYF.

The V call is TRBV5-8, the J call TRBJ2-6, with 9 bases aligning to TRBD1. Losses at the gene ends were 3 bases for V and 0 bases for J; bases not matched to a gene: 7. Germline CDR1 reads SGHTS; CDR2 reads YDEGEE. The CDR3 consists of 18 residues. The CDR3 is CASSSRTGDFSGANVLTF. CDR3 in DNA: TGTGCCAGCAGCTCCCGGACAGGGGATTTCTCTGGGGCCAACGTCCTGACTTTC.

The V call is TRBV6-5, the J call TRBJ1-1, with D unresolved. The CDR3 contains 13 residues. Germline V gene lookup returns CDR1 MNHEY and CDR2 SVGAGI. V gave up 6 bases and J gave up 1 base, with 9 bases separating them. CDR3 DNA sequence: TGTGCCAGCAGGGGCAGTCCGAACACTGAAGCTTTCTTT. Protein sequence: CASRGSPNTEAFF.

DNA for the CDR3: TGTGCCAGCAGTCCGGGGGGCAGATGGGGCTACACCTTC. It yields the protein CASSPGGRWGYTF. V gene TRBV6-4 combines with J gene TRBJ1-2, with D maybe TRBD1 (6 bases). This CDR3 is built from 13 residues. CDR1 and CDR2 (germline): MRHNA, SNTAGT. V was shortened by 5 bases and J by 8 bases, with 15 bases between the two germline ends.

This clone was counted once. The V and J genes are TRBV23-1 and TRBJ2-7; 8 bases are shared with TRBD1. TRBV23-1 falls under the ORF class, with uncertain function. V lost 0 bases, J lost 8 bases, and 6 bases stayed unmatched. The CDR3 has 14 amino acids. The CDR3 loop reads CASSQSLGQGQQYF. CDR3 DNA: TGCGCCAGCAGTCAATCGTTAGGACAGGGCCAGCAGTACTTC.

The chain couples TRBV5-6 to TRBJ2-5; TRBD2 matches at 9 bases. CDR3 size: 17 residues. V lost 2 bases, J lost 0 bases, and 8 bases stayed unmatched. The V gene's germline CDR1 is SGHDT and CDR2 YYEEEE. CDR3 protein: CASSLLVGGGDQETQYF. The CDR3 bases are TGTGCCAGCAGCTTATTGGTTGGCGGGGGGGACCAAGAGACCCAGTACTTC.

This chain connects TRBV18 to TRBJ1-2, with D possibly TRBD1 on 6 matching bases. V gave up 3 bases and J gave up 0 bases, with 8 bases separating them. The CDR3 is 14 residues long. Germline CDR1 is KGHSH and CDR2 is LQKENI. CDR3 sequence reads: CASSPDSTNYGYTF. DNA for the CDR3: TGTGCCAGCTCACCGGACAGCACTAACTATGGCTACACCTTC.

The rearrangement links TRBV4-3 to TRBJ2-7; 7 nucleotides agree with TRBD2. The CDR3 spans 17 residues. Germline loops: CDR1 LGHNA, CDR2 YSLEER. Germline trimming cut 0 bases from V and 2 bases from J; bases unmatched to any gene: 10. The CDR3 nucleotides read TGCGCCAGCAGCCAAGATCTTCCGCGGGGGAATACCTACGAGCAGTACTTC. As protein: CASSQDLPRGNTYEQYF.

This chain joins TRBV19 and TRBJ1-3; 8 bases are shared with TRBD1. Germline-derived CDR1 and CDR2 are LNHDA and SQIVND (reference sequence). V trimming: 3 bases; J trimming: 0 bases; junction bases outside the gene matches: 13. The CDR3 totals 19 residues. CDR3 residues: CASSMGRTGRGLSGNTIYF. The CDR3 DNA is TGTGCCAGTAGTATGGGAAGGACAGGGAGGGGACTCTCTGGAAACACCATATATTTT.